This TCR beta chain was identified in a study of cytomegalovirus exposure and HLA in healthy donors. Overall study: Caucasian-associated ancestry cluster membership applied to about 80% of around 400 genotyped donors.

60 Vbeta and 13 Jbeta primers were used in PCR. This table comes from immunoSEQ multiplex PCR, and its TCRdb copy is limited to in-frame clones, with some not included. This sample has 65,000 to 95,000 clones, with around 79% found just once. Study-wide results and limits: TCR beta chain V- and J-gene trimming was linked, in a later analysis, to a missense variant in DCLRE1C.

Turning to this clone: The antigen remains unidentified.

The sequence was collected from a male donor in good health and CMV-seropositive. Sequences were obtained from PBMCs.

The CDR3 protein is CASSESDSLFGYTF. Here the CDR3 DNA reads TGTGCCAGCAGTGAATCGGACAGCTTGTTCGGCTACACCTTC. The V call is TRBV6-1, the J call TRBJ1-2; tentatively, D is TRBD1 (6 bases). The length of the CDR3 is 14 residues. Per the germline V gene, CDR1 is MNHNS and CDR2 is SASEGT. V lost 2 bases to trimming and J lost 8 bases, with 15 bases between them.